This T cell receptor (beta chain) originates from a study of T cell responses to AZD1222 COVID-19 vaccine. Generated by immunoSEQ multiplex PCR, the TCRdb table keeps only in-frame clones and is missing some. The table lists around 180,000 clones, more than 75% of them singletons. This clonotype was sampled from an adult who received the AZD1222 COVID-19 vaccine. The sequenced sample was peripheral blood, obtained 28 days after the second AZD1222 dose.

CDR3 nucleotide sequence: TGTGCCAGCAGTTACTCGGAGCTCGGATTTCGCGAGCAGTACTTC. This translates into CASSYSELGFREQYF. The chain is built from TRBV6-5 and TRBJ2-7; D is undetermined. Germline assignment: CDR1 MNHEY and CDR2 SVGAGI. The CDR3 contains 15 residues. Trimming cost V 0 bases and J 6 bases, with 15 bases left between them.